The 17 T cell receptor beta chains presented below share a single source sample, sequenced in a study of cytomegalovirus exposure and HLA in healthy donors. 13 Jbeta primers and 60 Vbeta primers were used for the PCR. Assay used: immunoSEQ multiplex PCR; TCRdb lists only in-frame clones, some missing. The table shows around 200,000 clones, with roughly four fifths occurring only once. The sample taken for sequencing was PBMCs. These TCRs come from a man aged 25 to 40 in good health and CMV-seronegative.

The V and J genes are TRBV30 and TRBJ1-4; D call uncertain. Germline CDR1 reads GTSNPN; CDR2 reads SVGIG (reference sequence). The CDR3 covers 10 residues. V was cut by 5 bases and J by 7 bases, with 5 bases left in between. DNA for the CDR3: TGTGCCTGGGGCAGTGAAAAACTGTTTTTT. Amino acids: CAWGSEKLFF.

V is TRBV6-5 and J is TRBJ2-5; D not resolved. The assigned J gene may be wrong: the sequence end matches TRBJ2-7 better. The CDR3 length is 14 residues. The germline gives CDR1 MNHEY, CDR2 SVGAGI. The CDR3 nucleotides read TGTGCCAGCAGTCTCCTAGATACCTCCTACGAGCAGTACTTC. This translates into CASSLLDTSYEQYF.

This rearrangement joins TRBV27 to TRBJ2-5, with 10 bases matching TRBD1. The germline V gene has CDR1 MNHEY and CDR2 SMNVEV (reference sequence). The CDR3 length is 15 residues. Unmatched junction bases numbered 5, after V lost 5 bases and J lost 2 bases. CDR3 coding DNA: TGTGCCAGCAGTGGGTGGACAGGGGGGCAAGAGACCCAGTACTTC. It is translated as CASSGWTGGQETQYF.

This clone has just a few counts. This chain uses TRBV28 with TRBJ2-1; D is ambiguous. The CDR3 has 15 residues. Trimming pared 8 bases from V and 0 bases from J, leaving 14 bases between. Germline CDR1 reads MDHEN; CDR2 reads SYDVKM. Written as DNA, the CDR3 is TGTGCCAGCCGGTCGCGGCAAAGCTCCTACAATGAGCAGTTCTTC. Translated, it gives CASRSRQSSYNEQFF.

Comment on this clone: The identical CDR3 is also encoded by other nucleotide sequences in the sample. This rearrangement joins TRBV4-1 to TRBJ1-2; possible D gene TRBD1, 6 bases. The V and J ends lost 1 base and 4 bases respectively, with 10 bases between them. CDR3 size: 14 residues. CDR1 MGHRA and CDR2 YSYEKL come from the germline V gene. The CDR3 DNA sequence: TGCGCCAGCAGCCAAGGTACAGGGCCCTATGGCTACACCTTC. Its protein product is CASSQGTGPYGYTF.

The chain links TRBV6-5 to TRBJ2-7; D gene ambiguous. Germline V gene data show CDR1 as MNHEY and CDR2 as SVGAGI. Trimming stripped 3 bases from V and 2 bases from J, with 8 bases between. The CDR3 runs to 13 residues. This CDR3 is CASSYSGTYEQYF. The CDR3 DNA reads TGTGCCAGCAGTTATTCAGGAACCTACGAGCAGTACTTC.

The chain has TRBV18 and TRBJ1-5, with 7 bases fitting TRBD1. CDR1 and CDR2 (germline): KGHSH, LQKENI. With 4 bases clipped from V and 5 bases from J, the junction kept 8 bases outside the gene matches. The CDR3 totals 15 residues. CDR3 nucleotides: TGTGCCAGCTCACTACTCGACAGGGCCTATCAGCCCCAGCATTTT. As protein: CASSLLDRAYQPQHF.

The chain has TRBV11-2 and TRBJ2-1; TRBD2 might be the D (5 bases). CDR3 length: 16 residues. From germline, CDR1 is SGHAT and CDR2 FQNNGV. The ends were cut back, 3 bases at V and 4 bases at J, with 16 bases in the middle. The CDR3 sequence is CASSFKAEALYNEQFF. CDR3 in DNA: TGTGCCAGCAGCTTCAAAGCGGAGGCCCTATACAATGAGCAGTTCTTC.

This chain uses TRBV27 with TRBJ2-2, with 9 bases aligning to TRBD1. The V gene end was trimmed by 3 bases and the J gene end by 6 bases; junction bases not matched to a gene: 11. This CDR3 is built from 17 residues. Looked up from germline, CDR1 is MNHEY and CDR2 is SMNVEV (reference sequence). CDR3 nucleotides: TGTGCCAGCAGTTTCGGGACAGGGACTGTCTTCGCCGGGGAGCTGTTTTTT. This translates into CASSFGTGTVFAGELFF.

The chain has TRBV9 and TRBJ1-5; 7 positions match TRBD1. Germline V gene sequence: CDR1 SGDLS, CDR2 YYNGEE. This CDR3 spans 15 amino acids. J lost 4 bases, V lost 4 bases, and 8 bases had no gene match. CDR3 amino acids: CASSFRDSLNQPQHF. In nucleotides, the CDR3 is TGTGCCAGCAGCTTCCGGGACAGCCTTAATCAGCCCCAGCATTTT. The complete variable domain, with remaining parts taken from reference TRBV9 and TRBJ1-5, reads DSGVTQTPKHLITATGQRVTLRCSPRSGDLSVYWYQQSLDQGLQFLIQYYNGEERAKGNILERFSAQQFPDLHSELNLSSLELGDSALYFCASSFRDSLNQPQHFGDGTRLSIL.

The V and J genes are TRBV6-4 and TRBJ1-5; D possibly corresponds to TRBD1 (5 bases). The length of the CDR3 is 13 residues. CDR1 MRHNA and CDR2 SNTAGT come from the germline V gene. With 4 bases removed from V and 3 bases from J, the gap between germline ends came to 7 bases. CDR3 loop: CASSATDNQPQHF. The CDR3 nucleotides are TGTGCCAGCAGTGCGACAGACAATCAGCCCCAGCATTTT.

The CDR3 nucleotides read TGTGCCAGCAGCTTAGGGGCGGGAGTTTATTCCTACGAGCAGTACTTC. Amino acid sequence: CASSLGAGVYSYEQYF. The gene calls are TRBV7-9 and TRBJ2-7, with TRBD2 matching over 7 bases. Germline V gives CDR1 SEHNR, CDR2 FQNEAQ (reference sequence). This CDR3 spans 16 amino acids. J gave up 1 base and V 1 base, and 7 bases lay outside the gene matches. Filled out from reference TRBV7-9 and TRBJ2-7, the complete variable domain reads DTGVSQNPRHKITKRGQNVTFRCDPISEHNRLYWYRQTLGQGPEFLTYFQNEAQLEKSRLLSDRFSAERPKGSFSTLEIQRTEQGDSAMYLCASSLGAGVYSYEQYFGPGTRLTVT.

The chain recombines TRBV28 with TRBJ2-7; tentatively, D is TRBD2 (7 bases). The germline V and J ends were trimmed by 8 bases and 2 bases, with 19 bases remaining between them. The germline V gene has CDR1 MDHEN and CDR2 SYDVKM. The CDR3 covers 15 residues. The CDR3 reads CASLGGGAGTYEQYF. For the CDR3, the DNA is TGTGCCAGCCTAGGGGGGGGAGCGGGAACCTACGAGCAGTACTTC.

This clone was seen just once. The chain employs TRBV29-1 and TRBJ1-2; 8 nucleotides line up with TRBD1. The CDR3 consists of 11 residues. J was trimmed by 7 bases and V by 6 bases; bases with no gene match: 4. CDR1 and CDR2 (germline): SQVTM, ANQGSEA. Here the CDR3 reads CSVAGGSGYTF. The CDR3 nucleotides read TGCAGCGTCGCAGGGGGCTCTGGCTACACCTTC.

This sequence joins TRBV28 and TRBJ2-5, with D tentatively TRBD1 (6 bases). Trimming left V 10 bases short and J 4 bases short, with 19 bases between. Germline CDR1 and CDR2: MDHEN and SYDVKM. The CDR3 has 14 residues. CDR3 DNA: TGTGCCATCGGACAGACCACTAGGGGAGAGACCCAGTACTTC. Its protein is CAIGQTTRGETQYF.

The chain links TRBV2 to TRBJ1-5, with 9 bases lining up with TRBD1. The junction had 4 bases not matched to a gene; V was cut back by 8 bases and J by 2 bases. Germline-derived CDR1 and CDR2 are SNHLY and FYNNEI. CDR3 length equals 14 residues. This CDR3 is CASVGQGGNQPQHF. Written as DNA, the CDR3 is TGTGCCAGCGTGGGACAGGGCGGCAATCAGCCCCAGCATTTT.

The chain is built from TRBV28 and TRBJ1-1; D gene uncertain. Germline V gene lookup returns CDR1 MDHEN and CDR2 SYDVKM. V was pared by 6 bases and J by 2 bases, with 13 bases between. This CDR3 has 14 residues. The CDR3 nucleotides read TGTGCCAGCAGCCTCGGGGTTGGCAACACTGAAGCTTTCTTT. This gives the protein CASSLGVGNTEAFF.